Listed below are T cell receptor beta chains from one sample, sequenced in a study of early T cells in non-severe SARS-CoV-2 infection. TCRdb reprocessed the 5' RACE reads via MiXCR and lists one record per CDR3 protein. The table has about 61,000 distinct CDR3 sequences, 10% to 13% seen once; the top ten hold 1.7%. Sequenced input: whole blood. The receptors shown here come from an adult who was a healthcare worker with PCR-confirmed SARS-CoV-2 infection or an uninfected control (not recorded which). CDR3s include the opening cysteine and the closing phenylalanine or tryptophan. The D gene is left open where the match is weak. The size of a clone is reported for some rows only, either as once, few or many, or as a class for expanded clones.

cdr3_nt: TGTGCCTCTTCCCTCCGGGATCGTGGCTATGGCTACACCTTC
cdr3_aa: CASSLRDRGYGYTF
clone_size: many
d_call: -
v_call: TRBV19
j_call: TRBJ1-2

cdr3_nt: TGTGCCAGCAAGCGGACAGGGACCATCTACGAGCAGTACTTC
cdr3_aa: CASKRTGTIYEQYF
clone_size: many
d_call: TRBD1
v_call: TRBV6-2/TRBV6-3
j_call: TRBJ2-7

cdr3_nt: TGTGCCAGCAGCCTATATGAGGGGCCCACAGATACGCAGTATTTT
cdr3_aa: CASSLYEGPTDTQYF
clone_size: -
d_call: -
v_call: TRBV9
j_call: TRBJ2-3

cdr3_nt: TGCGCCAGCAGCGGGGGTGGTGGGACAGATACGCAGTATTTT
cdr3_aa: CASSGGGGTDTQYF
clone_size: many
d_call: -
v_call: TRBV10-2
j_call: TRBJ2-3

cdr3_nt: TGTGCCAGCAGCTCCCAGGTACAAGAGACCCAGTACTTC
cdr3_aa: CASSSQVQETQYF
clone_size: -
d_call: -
v_call: TRBV5-4
j_call: TRBJ2-5

cdr3_nt: TGCAGTGCTAGAGATCAACTTCCCAGCACAGATACGCAGTATTTT
cdr3_aa: CSARDQLPSTDTQYF
clone_size: -
d_call: -
v_call: TRBV20-1
j_call: TRBJ2-3

cdr3_nt: TGTGCCATCAGACACAGGGGGGGCTATGGCTACACCTTC
cdr3_aa: CAIRHRGGYGYTF
clone_size: many
d_call: TRBD1
v_call: TRBV6-5
j_call: TRBJ1-2

cdr3_nt: TGCAGTGCTCCCGGACAGATCTATGGCTACACCTTC
cdr3_aa: CSAPGQIYGYTF
clone_size: -
d_call: -
v_call: TRBV20-1
j_call: TRBJ1-2

cdr3_nt: TGCGCCAGCAGCTTGGCAGGAGGATCCACCTACGAGCAGTACTTC
cdr3_aa: CASSLAGGSTYEQYF
clone_size: few
d_call: -
v_call: TRBV5-1
j_call: TRBJ2-7

cdr3_nt: TGTGCCAGCAGCTCCCCCGGACTAGGAGGGAACACCGGGGAGCTGTTTTTT
cdr3_aa: CASSSPGLGGNTGELFF
clone_size: many
d_call: TRBD2
v_call: TRBV7-8
j_call: TRBJ2-2

cdr3_nt: TGTGCCAGCAGTTACGGAAGTGGACAGGTTTCACCCCTCCACTTT
cdr3_aa: CASSYGSGQVSPLHF
clone_size: many
d_call: TRBD1
v_call: TRBV6-5
j_call: TRBJ1-6

cdr3_nt: TGTGCTAGGCCTTTTCTTGGGGATTGCAATCAGCCCCAGCATTTT
cdr3_aa: CARPFLGDCNQPQHF
clone_size: -
d_call: -
v_call: TRBV12-5
j_call: TRBJ1-5

cdr3_nt: TGTGCCAGCAGTTACGAAGGCGGGGGAGGGGCAGATACGCAGTATTTT
cdr3_aa: CASSYEGGGGADTQYF
clone_size: many
d_call: TRBD2
v_call: TRBV6-2/TRBV6-3
j_call: TRBJ2-3

cdr3_nt: TGCGCCAGCAGTAGTATGGGGACTAACTATGGCTACACCTTC
cdr3_aa: CASSSMGTNYGYTF
clone_size: many
d_call: -
v_call: TRBV5-1
j_call: TRBJ1-2